This TCR beta chain was captured in a study of CD8 T cells in ankylosing spondylitis. The CDR3 covers 16 residues. V was cut by 5 bases and J by 0 bases, with 14 bases left in between. Germline V gene data show CDR1 as MNHEY and CDR2 as SMNVEV (reference sequence). This clonotype was counted a few times. Antigen specificity is unknown. Using its own MiXCR run on the 5' RACE reads, TCRdb lists one record per CDR3 protein. The sample shows roughly 370,000 distinct CDR3 sequences, around 24% of them seen only once. Notes on the study in general: A TCR beta motif made of roughly eight highly homologous variants seemed typical of ankylosing spondylitis blood.

This chain joins TRBV27 and TRBJ2-1; no clear D gene. Sequencing was performed on blood, either unsorted or a sorted T cell fraction (not recorded which). This receptor was identified in a male donor with ankylosing spondylitis. CDR3 nucleotide sequence: TGTGCCAGCAGTACCGACCACGAGAGCTCCTACAATGAGCAGTTCTTC. Its protein is CASSTDHESSYNEQFF.